This record looks at one T cell receptor beta chain sequence and its context. Its antigen remains unidentified. The ends were cut back, 2 bases at V and 10 bases at J, with 17 bases in the middle. The CDR3 spans 14 residues. CDR1 and CDR2 (germline): SEHNR, FQNEAQ (reference sequence). Primers: 60 Vbeta forward and 13 Jbeta reverse. Per the authors' pipeline: Later, an analysis found about 77 million unique TCR beta chains, and about 10 million of these were shared. Assay: immunoSEQ multiplex PCR; the TCRdb copy retains only in-frame clones and omits some. From that table come the V and J calls and clone size; the DNA was used to work out D and trimming. This sample's table has fewer than 85,000 clones. This entry is derived from a study of cytomegalovirus exposure and HLA in healthy donors. Whole-study results and caveats: Prior analysis indicated that the majority of TCR beta V segments exhibited productivity approximately 87% or approximately 30% of the time. Reported findings show TCR beta sequences accurately forecast HLA-A and HLA-B alleles in most subjects.

The rearrangement links TRBV7-9 to TRBJ1-1, with D unclear. The TCR comes from a middle-aged woman in good health and CMV-seropositive. The sequenced sample consisted of PBMCs. The CDR3 reads CASSLQELGRRAFF. CDR3 coding DNA: TGTGCCAGCAGCTTACAGGAGTTGGGGAGGCGAGCTTTCTTT. The complete variable domain, with remaining parts taken from reference TRBV7-9 and TRBJ1-1, reads DTGVSQNPRHKITKRGQNVTFRCDPISEHNRLYWYRQTLGQGPEFLTYFQNEAQLEKSRLLSDRFSAERPKGSFSTLEIQRTEQGDSAMYLCASSLQELGRRAFFGQGTRLTVV.